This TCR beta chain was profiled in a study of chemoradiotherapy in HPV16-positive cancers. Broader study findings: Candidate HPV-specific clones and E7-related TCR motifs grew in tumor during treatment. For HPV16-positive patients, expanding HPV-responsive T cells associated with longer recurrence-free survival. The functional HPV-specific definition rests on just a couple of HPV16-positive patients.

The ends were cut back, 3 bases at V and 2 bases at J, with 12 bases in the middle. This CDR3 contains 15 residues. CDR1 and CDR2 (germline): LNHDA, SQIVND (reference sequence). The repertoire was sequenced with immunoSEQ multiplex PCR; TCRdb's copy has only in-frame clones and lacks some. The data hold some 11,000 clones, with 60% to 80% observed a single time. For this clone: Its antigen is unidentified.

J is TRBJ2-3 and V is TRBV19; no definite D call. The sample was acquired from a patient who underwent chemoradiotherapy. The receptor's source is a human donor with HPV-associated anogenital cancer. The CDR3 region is CASSIRHLNTDTQYF. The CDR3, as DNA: TGTGCCAGTAGTATCCGTCACCTCAACACAGATACGCAGTATTTT. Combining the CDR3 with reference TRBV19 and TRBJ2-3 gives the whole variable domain DGGITQSPKYLFRKEGQNVTLSCEQNLNHDAMYWYRQDPGQGLRLIYYSQIVNDFQKGDIAEGYSVSREKKESFPLTVTSAQKNPTAFYLCASSIRHLNTDTQYFGPGTRLTVL.